This TCR beta chain was found in a study of shared clonotypes between healthy human individuals (TCRdb year 2020). Regarding the study in general: The cohort included a few men and a couple of women between 18 and 49 years of age. Different laboratories and diverse techniques were used to prepare libraries and sequence TCR repertoires, to increase sequencing depth and limit assay-specific biases. The study deeply sequenced blood TCR repertoires of about 5 healthy adults to estimate repertoire size and the extent of clonotype sharing between individuals. Per donor, leukapheresis produced somewhere between about 0.85 and 10 billion PBMCs.

Using the deep immunoSEQ assay, multiplex PCR amplified TCR CDR3 regions from genomic DNA. For each cell subset, the extracted genomic DNA was distributed evenly across all wells of several immunoSEQ 96-well plates, and each plate served as one replicate. Each replicate PCR for unsorted PBMC received roughly 0.3 ug genomic DNA, equal to about 30,000 T cell genomes. Genomic DNA from unsorted PBMC was sequenced over ten immunoSEQ deep assay plates. The purified libraries were quantified using a Qubit 3.0 fluorometer, sized with a Bioanalyzer 2100, and then quantified again using the KAPA Library Quantification kit. Each immunoSEQ 96-well plate was sequenced on its own single-read 150-cycle Illumina NextSeq 550 flow cell. Processing in the source paper ran as follows. The immunoSEQ output contained only junctional sequences without quality scores, so filtering could not match that applied to full-length reads. Sequences were annotated with PyIR, a Python wrapper for IgBLAST v1.9, and V/J genes and CDR3 were assigned using IMGT germline references. Any read was removed if the V/J assignment was weak (E-value above 1e-6), the CDR3 was missing, or the read contained stop codons, out-of-frame junctions, or ambiguous translated residues. V3J clonotypes were defined as sequences sharing an identical inferred V gene, J gene, and CDR3 amino acid sequence. Percentage overlap between repertoires was calculated by dividing the number of shared unique clonotypes by the size of the smaller repertoire. RTK rarefaction, the Chao1 estimator, and Recon v2.1 estimates of unobserved clonotypes were used to assess repertoire richness. TCRdb re-hosts the immuneACCESS table, in-frame sequences only. Its copies lack some clones; in the studies checked, an unresolved V gene accounts for under half of them, and the cause for the rest is not known. V, J and clone size are those of that table, while D and trimming were read from the DNA. In all, the sample holds about 500,000 clones, and approximately 77% of those were seen once. Of the sample, approximately 12% falls within the top ten clones.

The paper's findings and limits, for the study overall: Sampling was limited to blood, and TCR repertoires in tissue likely differ from TCR repertoires in blood. Because the study included only a small number of donors, the genetic and exposure-history diversity represented was limited. Based on pairwise subsampling, the degree of clonotype sharing among donors was expected to be affected by sequencing depth.

Trimming takes 2 bases from V and 7 bases from J, and the germline ends sit 14 bases apart. CDR3 length: 14 amino acids, cysteine to phenylalanine. This entry keeps only the CDR3 DNA: 42 bases, framed from base 1. The germline V gene sets CDR1 to MNHNS and CDR2 to SASEGT. As regards this clone: Its recognized antigen is unknown. It has no much larger one-base neighbor in the sample; base qualities were not kept.

The donors were healthy, HIV-negative adults with no recently reported acute infections or vaccinations. Only Caucasian adults living in Nashville, Tennessee, USA were represented among the donors. In the unsorted samples, 85 million to 100 million PBMCs were counted, and genomic DNA was extracted using the QIAamp DNA Blood Mini kit. After blood collection by leukapheresis, PBMCs were isolated using Ficoll-Histopaque density gradient centrifugation and then cryopreserved in the vapor phase of liquid nitrogen. The V and J segments used are TRBV6-1 and TRBJ2-5; the D segment could be TRBD2, given 6 matching bases. The source material was PBMCs. This sequence was found in a woman between 40 and 55 years old in good health. Some clones in this sample may be carry-over from other donors' samples. Read as DNA, the sequence is TGTGCCAGCAGTGAACGGAGGGGAGTTGGGACCCAGTACTTC. This gives the protein CASSERRGVGTQYF.